This passage covers 10 T cell receptor beta chains from one sample sequenced in a study of blood T cell repertoires in COVID-19. Data came from immunoSEQ multiplex PCR; TCRdb stores just in-frame clones and leaves some out. This sample has about 260,000 clones; about 87% occur once, and the top ten carry 3% to 4%. The material sequenced was peripheral blood. The receptors stem from a woman aged 40 to 50 with acute or convalescent COVID-19.

V gene TRBV18 combines with J gene TRBJ1-2, with 8 nucleotides matching TRBD1. The germline V gene has CDR1 KGHSH and CDR2 LQKENI. J lost 5 bases, V lost 1 base, and 9 bases had no gene match. The CDR3 extends over 16 amino acids. As DNA, the CDR3 is TGTGCCAGCTCACCACAGGACAGGGCTACGGGTTATGGCTACACCTTC. Protein: CASSPQDRATGYGYTF.

The chain couples TRBV6-6 to TRBJ2-6; D may be TRBD1 (6 bases). V lost 6 bases to trimming and J lost 2 bases, with 11 bases between them. CDR1 and CDR2 (germline): MNHNY, SVGAGI (reference sequence). This CDR3 has 15 amino acids. As DNA, the CDR3 is TGTGCCAGCAGCCACTACAGGGCTGGGGCCAACGTCCTGACTTTC. Residues: CASSHYRAGANVLTF.

This clone is a singleton in its sample. The genes are TRBV27 and TRBJ2-5; possibly TRBD1 for D (6 bases). Germline CDR1 and CDR2: MNHEY and SMNVEV (reference sequence). The CDR3 extends over 15 amino acids. The germline V and J ends were trimmed by 1 base and 0 bases, with 9 bases remaining between them. CDR3: CASSLLWDNQETQYF. CDR3 sequence (DNA): TGTGCCAGCAGTTTATTATGGGACAACCAAGAGACCCAGTACTTC.

The genes are TRBV5-8 and TRBJ2-1; TRBD2 agrees at 7 bases. Germline assignment: CDR1 SGHTS and CDR2 YDEGEE. V was pared by 4 bases and J by 15 bases, with 7 bases of the junction left unmatched. This CDR3 comprises 11 residues. The CDR3 DNA is TGTGCCAGCAGCCCGACTAGCACGGGGTTCTTC. This codes for CASSPTSTGFF.

The V gene is TRBV3-1 (or the pseudogene TRBV3-2), the J gene TRBJ1-2; 7 bases are a match to TRBD1. Germline-derived CDR1 and CDR2 are LGHDT and YNNKEL (reference sequence). Trimming took 4 bases from V and 4 from J; bases not matched to a gene: 6. The CDR3 sequence is 14 residues long. The CDR3 protein is CASSRYRGSYGYTF. The CDR3 bases are TGTGCCAGCAGCCGGTACAGGGGTTCCTATGGCTACACCTTC.

The rearrangement uses TRBV19 and TRBJ1-2; a weak D match, TRBD1 (6 bases). CDR3 length: 14 amino acids. Between the trimmed V and J ends, which lost 6 bases and 2 bases, there was a span of 13 bases. Germline CDR1 and CDR2: LNHDA and SQIVND (reference sequence). CDR3 nucleotides: TGTGCCAGTAGACGAACGGACAGAAACTATGGCTACACCTTC. It specifies CASRRTDRNYGYTF.

The J gene is TRBJ2-3, the V gene TRBV7-2; D remains unclear. Per the germline V gene, CDR1 is SGHTA and CDR2 is FQGNSA. The CDR3 is 17 amino acids. Trimming removed 2 bases from V and 0 bases from J, with 15 bases in between. The CDR3 is CASSLLRPSPSTDTQYF. DNA for the CDR3: TGTGCCAGCAGCTTATTGCGTCCCTCACCCAGCACAGATACGCAGTATTTT.

The V call is TRBV5-1, the J call TRBJ1-1; 9 positions agree with TRBD1. Germline values: CDR1 SGHRS, CDR2 YFSETQ. V lost 4 bases to trimming and J lost 5 bases; unmatched junction nucleotides: 21. This CDR3 is built from 19 residues. In nucleotides, the CDR3 is TGCGCCAGCAGCGACCCCGGGGGGGGACAGGGATTGGTAAGAACTGAAGCTTTCTTT. It specifies CASSDPGGGQGLVRTEAFF.

The chain employs TRBV5-6 and TRBJ1-5; TRBD1 aligns across 9 bases. The CDR3 is 15 amino acids. V was pared by 4 bases and J by 7 bases, with 9 bases of the junction left unmatched. Germline CDR1 reads SGHDT; CDR2 reads YYEEEE. Here the CDR3 DNA reads TGTGCCAGCAGCCCCGGACAGGGGAGTGGACAGCCCCAGCATTTT. Protein: CASSPGQGSGQPQHF. The full variable domain, with the rest looked up from reference TRBV5-6 and TRBJ1-5, is DAGVTQSPTHLIKTRGQQVTLRCSPKSGHDTVSWYQQALGQGPQFIFQYYEEEERQRGNFPDRFSGHQFPNYSSELNVNALLLGDSALYLCASSPGQGSGQPQHFGDGTRLSIL.

The V gene is TRBV5-1, the J gene TRBJ1-1, with a weak D call TRBD1 (6 bases). V lost 7 bases, J lost 0 bases, and 19 bases lay in between. This CDR3 comprises 16 residues. The germline CDR1 and CDR2 sequences are SGHRS and YFSETQ. The CDR3 bases are TGCGCCAGCTACTTGGGCCCAGGGGAACTGAACACTGAAGCTTTCTTT. This translates into CASYLGPGELNTEAFF.